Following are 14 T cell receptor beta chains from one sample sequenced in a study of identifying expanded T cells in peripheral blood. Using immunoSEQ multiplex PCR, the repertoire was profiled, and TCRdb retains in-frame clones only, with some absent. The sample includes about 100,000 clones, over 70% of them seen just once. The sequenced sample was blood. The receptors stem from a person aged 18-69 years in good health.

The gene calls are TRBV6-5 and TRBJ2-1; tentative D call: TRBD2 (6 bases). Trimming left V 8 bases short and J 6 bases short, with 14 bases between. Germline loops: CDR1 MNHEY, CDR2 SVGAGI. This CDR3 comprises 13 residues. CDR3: CASRQRVGNEQFF. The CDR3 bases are TGTGCCAGCCGGCAGCGGGTGGGCAATGAGCAGTTCTTC.

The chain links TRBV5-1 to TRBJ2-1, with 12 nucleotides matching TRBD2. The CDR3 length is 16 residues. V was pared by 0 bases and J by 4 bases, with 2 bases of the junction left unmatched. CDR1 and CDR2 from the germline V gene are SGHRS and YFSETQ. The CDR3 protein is CASSLGLAGVYNEQFF. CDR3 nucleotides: TGCGCCAGCAGCTTGGGACTAGCGGGGGTTTACAATGAGCAGTTCTTC.

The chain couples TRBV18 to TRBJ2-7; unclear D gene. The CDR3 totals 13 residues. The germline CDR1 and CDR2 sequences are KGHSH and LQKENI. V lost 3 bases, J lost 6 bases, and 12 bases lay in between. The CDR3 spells CASSPGRFREQYF. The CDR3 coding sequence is TGTGCCAGCTCACCGGGCAGATTTCGCGAGCAGTACTTC. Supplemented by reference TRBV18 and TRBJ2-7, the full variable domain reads NAGVMQNPRHLVRRRGQEARLRCSPMKGHSHVYWYRQLPEEGLKFMVYLQKENIIDESGMPKERFSAEFPKEGPSILRIQQVVRGDSAAYFCASSPGRFREQYFGPGTRLTVT.

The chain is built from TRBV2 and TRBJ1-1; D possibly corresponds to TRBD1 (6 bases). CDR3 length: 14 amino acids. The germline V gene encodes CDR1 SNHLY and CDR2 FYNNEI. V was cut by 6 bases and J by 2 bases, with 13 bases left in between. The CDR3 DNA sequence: TGTGCCAGCAGACAGGGCGAGGGAAACACTGAAGCTTTCTTT. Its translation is CASRQGEGNTEAFF.

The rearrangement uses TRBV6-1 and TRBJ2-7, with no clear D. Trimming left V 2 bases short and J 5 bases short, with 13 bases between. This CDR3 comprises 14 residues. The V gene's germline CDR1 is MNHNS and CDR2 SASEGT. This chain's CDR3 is CASSESNPAHEQYF. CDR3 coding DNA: TGTGCCAGCAGTGAATCTAATCCGGCCCACGAGCAGTACTTC.

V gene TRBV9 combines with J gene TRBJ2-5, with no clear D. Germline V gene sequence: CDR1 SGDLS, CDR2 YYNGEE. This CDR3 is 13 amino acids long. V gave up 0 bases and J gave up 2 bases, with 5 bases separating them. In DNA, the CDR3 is TGTGCCAGCAGCGTAGACAGACAAGAGACCCAGTACTTC. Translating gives CASSVDRQETQYF. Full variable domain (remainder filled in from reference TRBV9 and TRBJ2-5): DSGVTQTPKHLITATGQRVTLRCSPRSGDLSVYWYQQSLDQGLQFLIQYYNGEERAKGNILERFSAQQFPDLHSELNLSSLELGDSALYFCASSVDRQETQYFGPGTRLLVL.

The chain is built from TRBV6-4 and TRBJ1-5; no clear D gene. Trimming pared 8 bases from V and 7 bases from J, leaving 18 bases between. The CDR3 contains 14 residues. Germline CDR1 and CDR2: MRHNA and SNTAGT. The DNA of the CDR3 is TGTGCCAGCCAGGACGGCAGATCTGGACAGCCCCAGCATTTT. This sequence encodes CASQDGRSGQPQHF.

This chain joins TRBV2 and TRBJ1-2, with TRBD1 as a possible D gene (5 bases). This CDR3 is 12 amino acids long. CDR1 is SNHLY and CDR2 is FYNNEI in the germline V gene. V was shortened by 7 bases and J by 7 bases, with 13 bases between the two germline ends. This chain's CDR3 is CASKTGTTGYTF. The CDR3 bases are TGTGCCAGCAAAACGGGGACTACTGGCTACACCTTC.

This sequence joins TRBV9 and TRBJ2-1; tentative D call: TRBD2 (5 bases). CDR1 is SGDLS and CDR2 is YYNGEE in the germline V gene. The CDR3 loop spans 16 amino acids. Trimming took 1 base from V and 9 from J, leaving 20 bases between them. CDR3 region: CASSVSTAEAGFEQFF. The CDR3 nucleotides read TGTGCCAGCAGCGTATCTACTGCGGAGGCGGGTTTTGAGCAGTTCTTC.

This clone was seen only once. Here the CDR3 reads CASSLGRQGGNTIYF. CDR3 coding DNA: TGTGCCAGCAGCTTAGGCCGTCAAGGGGGAAACACCATATATTTT. The chain employs TRBV13 and TRBJ1-3; D gene unclear. CDR3 length: 15 residues. From germline, CDR1 is PRHDT and CDR2 FYEKMQ (reference sequence). With 0 bases removed from V and 4 bases from J, the gap between germline ends came to 10 bases.

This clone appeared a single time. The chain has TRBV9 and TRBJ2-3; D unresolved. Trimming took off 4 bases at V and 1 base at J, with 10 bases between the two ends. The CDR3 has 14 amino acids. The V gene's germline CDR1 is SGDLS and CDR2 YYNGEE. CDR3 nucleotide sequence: TGTGCCAGCAGCCCCCCTTTACGCACAGATACGCAGTATTTT. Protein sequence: CASSPPLRTDTQYF.

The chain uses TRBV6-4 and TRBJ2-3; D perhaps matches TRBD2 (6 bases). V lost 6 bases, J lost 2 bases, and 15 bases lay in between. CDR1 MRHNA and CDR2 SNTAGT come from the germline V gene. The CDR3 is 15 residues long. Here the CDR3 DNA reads TGTGCCAGCAGCCTCTTTGGGGGGTACACAGATACGCAGTATTTT. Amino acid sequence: CASSLFGGYTDTQYF.

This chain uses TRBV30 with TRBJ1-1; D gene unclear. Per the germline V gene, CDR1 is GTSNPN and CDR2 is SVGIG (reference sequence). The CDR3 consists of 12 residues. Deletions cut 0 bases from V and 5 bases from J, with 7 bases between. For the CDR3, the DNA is TGTGCCTGGAGTGTTGAGTGGACTGAAGCTTTCTTT. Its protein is CAWSVEWTEAFF.

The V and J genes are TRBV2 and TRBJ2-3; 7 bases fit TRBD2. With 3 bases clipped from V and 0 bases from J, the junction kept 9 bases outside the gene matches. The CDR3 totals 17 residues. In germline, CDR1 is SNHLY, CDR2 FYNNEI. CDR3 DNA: TGTGCCAGCAGTGATGCCGGGACTACCTCTAGCACAGATACGCAGTATTTT. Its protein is CASSDAGTTSSTDTQYF.